This TCR beta chain was captured by sequencing in a study of tumor-infiltrating lymphocytes in primary liver carcinoma. TCR beta cDNA was prepared out of around 460 ng total RNA by means of a constant-region primer. Three-round nested multiplex PCR performed with slightly modified ARM-PCR produced the TCR beta libraries. In the first two PCR rounds, TRBV1-TRBV30 forward primers were paired with a C-beta reverse primer, and each round lasted around 10 cycles. TCRdb reprocessed the multiplex PCR reads via MiXCR and lists one record per CDR3 protein. This table has 40,000 to 55,000 distinct CDR3 sequences, 71% appearing once. Regarding the study as a whole: When set against blood, tumors had a significantly higher top-250-clone fraction (p = 0.039). The proportion of top clones found throughout all five tumor regions was only about 7.5-24%.

In regard to this clonotype: The antigen is not known. This is likely a read error, given that the CDR3 carries no conserved phenylalanine or tryptophan at its end.

DNA and RNA were both co-extracted from approximately 22-30 mg of bulk tissue that had not been sorted. Resecting the tumor surgically was how the patients' primary liver carcinoma was treated. The ends were cut back, 2 bases at V and 1 base at J, with 12 bases in the middle. The CDR3 totals 15 residues. In germline, CDR1 is MNHEY, CDR2 SVGAGI. This sequence originates from a man between 40 and 49 years old with primary liver carcinoma and hepatitis B virus infection. Sequencing used liver tumor tissue from sampling region 5. The subset denotes: tumor region T5, tumor centre. This chain joins TRBV6-5 and TRBJ2-7; D possibly matches TRBD1 or TRBD2 (5 bases each). The CDR3 loop reads CASSYRDLRSYEQYL. The CDR3 DNA sequence: TGTGCCAGCAGTTACCGGGACCTCAGATCCTACGAGCAGTACCTC.